The rows below give T cell receptor beta chains drawn from one sample of a study of cytomegalovirus exposure and HLA in healthy donors. Method: immunoSEQ multiplex PCR; TCRdb's copy keeps in-frame clones and lacks some. The table lists approximately 120,000 clones, 72% of them singletons. What was sequenced was PBMCs. All receptors derive from a man aged 30 to 45 in good health and CMV-seronegative. CDR3s leave out the opening cysteine and the closing phenylalanine or tryptophan.

ASSRRTDLYGYT,TRBV4-1
AGDRERTYEQY,TRBV10-3
ASSGSGLAGGYRDEQF,TRBV2
ASSPRDRVRNQPQH,TRBV7-2
AISESSRPDTGELF,TRBV10-3
ASTTGNEQY,TRBV2
ASSLDRYGYT,TRBV11-2
ASSPPGKGVGETQY,TRBV18
ASSQGERWLNEQF,TRBV4-3
ASSFEGQIYGYT,TRBV12-1
ASSEAGRDSGYT,TRBV2
ASSPDRVGGYT,TRBV5-1
ASSFLAPYNSPLH,TRBV28
ASSISDRSNSPLH,TRBV9
ASSYGGGAYEQY,TRBV6-5
ASNQEDYGYT,TRBV19
ASSVLEDTSTDTQY,TRBV2
AISEASSSYEQY,TRBV10-3
ASTGSGETGELF,TRBV19
ASSSPAQGKLF,TRBV9
ASGQAGGAYGYT,TRBV7-2
ASSSQNYEQY,TRBV19
ASSTPTGDYTEAF,TRBV6-1
ASRNRRTENTEAF,TRBV13
ARLQVYSNQPQH,TRBV5-1
ASSLAGADYGYT,TRBV7-8
ASSSRDSAYEQY,TRBV5-1
ASRPAGGGASNEQF,TRBV2
ASHYKGEPQY,TRBV28
ASRGDRETTNEKLF,TRBV28
ASSSSNTGELF,TRBV28
ASSLLGGDAETQY,TRBV4-3
ASSYSGQGNQPQH,TRBV6-6
ASSLPGQGILRGAF,TRBV28
ASSSGPEGEQF,TRBV9
ASSASGGSYEQY,TRBV6-6
ASTDNRGRMNTEAF,TRBV7-8
ASSPTGSRGYT,TRBV14
ASSKRQGVGEKLF,TRBV7-6
ASSHSRGENTEAF,TRBV7-9
SVESSWAEAF,TRBV29-1
ASSSRTGQNTGELF,TRBV7-2
ASSHGLAGGYEQF,TRBV5-4
ASSLGQGSTNTEAF,TRBV5-1
ASSHTGGGNQPQH,TRBV4-1